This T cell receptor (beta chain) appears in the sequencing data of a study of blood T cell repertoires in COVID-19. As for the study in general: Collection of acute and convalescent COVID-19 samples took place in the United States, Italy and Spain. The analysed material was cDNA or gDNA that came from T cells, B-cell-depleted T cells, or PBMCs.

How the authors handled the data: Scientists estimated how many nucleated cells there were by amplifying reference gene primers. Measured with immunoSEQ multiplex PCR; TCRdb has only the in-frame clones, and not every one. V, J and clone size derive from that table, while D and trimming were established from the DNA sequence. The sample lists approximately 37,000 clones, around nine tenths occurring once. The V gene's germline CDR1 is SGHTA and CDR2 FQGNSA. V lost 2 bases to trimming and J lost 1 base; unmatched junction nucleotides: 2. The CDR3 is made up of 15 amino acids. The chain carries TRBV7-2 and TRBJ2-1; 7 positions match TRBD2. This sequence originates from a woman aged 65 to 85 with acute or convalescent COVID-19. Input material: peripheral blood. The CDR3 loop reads CASSLRGSSYNEQFF. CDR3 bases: TGTGCCAGCAGCTTACGCGGGAGTTCCTACAATGAGCAGTTCTTC.